This TCR beta chain was sequenced in a study of radiotherapy plus CTLA-4 blockade in lung cancer. The wider study: Overall, about 19% of patients showed an objective response, while 31% attained disease control.

Only in-frame clones appear in the TCRdb table, and some are missing; sequencing was by immunoSEQ multiplex PCR. Of about 120,000 clones in the sample, 75% to 80% were seen once. In chemo-refractory metastatic non-small-cell lung cancer, patients got ipilimumab CTLA-4 blockade together with focal radiation. Findings and caveats of the study: Radiotherapy was combined with ipilimumab, and tumor-derived TCR clones then expanded in blood.

About this clone: Its antigen remains unknown.

This CDR3 has 15 amino acids. Germline CDR1 SQVTM, CDR2 ANQGSEA. V was trimmed by 1 base and J by 7 bases, leaving 19 bases between them. The gene calls are TRBV29-1 and TRBJ1-1; possibly TRBD1 for D (6 bases). This TCR derives from a human donor with non-small cell lung cancer who had a partial response to radiotherapy plus ipilimumab. Source: peripheral blood, taken from a patient treated with radiotherapy plus ipilimumab. CDR3 residues: CSVEVPRFRTDEAFF. The CDR3 DNA follows: TGCAGCGTTGAAGTTCCCCGTTTTAGGACAGATGAAGCTTTCTTT. Full variable domain (outside the CDR3, taken from reference TRBV29-1 and TRBJ1-1): SAVISQKPSRDICQRGTSLTIQCQVDSQVTMMFWYRQQPGQSLTLIATANQGSEATYESGFVIDKFPISRPNLTFSTLTVSNMSPEDSSIYLCSVEVPRFRTDEAFFGQGTRLTVV.